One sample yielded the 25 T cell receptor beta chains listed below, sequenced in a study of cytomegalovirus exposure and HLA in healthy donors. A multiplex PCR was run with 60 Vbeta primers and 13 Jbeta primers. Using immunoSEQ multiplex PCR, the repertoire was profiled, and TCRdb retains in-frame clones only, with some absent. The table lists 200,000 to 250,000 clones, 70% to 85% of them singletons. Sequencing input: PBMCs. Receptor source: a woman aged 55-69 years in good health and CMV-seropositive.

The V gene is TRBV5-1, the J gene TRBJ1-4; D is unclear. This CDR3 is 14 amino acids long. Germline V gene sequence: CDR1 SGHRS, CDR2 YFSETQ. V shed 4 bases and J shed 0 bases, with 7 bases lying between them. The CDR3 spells CASSLEATNEKLFF. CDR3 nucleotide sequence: TGCGCCAGCAGCCTAGAGGCAACTAATGAAAAACTGTTTTTT.

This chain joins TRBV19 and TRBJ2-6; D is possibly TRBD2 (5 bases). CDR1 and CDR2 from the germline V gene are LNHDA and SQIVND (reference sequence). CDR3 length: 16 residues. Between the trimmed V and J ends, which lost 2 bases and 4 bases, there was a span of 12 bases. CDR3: CASSINGWEGANVLTF. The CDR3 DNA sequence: TGTGCCAGTAGTATAAACGGCTGGGAGGGGGCCAACGTCCTGACTTTC. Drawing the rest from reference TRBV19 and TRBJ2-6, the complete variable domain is DGGITQSPKYLFRKEGQNVTLSCEQNLNHDAMYWYRQDPGQGLRLIYYSQIVNDFQKGDIAEGYSVSREKKESFPLTVTSAQKNPTAFYLCASSINGWEGANVLTFGAGSRLTVL.

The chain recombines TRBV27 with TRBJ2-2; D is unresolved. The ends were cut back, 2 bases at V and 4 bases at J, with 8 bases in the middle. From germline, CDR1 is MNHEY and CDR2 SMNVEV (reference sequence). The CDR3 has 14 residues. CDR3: CASSLEVVTGELFF. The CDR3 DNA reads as TGTGCCAGCAGTTTAGAGGTCGTCACCGGGGAGCTGTTTTTT.

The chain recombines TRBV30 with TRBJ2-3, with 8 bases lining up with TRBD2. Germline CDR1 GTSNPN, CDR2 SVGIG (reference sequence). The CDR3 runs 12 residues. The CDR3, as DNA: TGTGCATCGGGGGGGTACACAGATACGCAGTATTTT. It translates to CASGGYTDTQYF. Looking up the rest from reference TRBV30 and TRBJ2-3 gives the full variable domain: SQTIHQWPATLVQPVGSPLSLECTVEGTSNPNLYWYRQAAGRGLQLLFYSVGIGQISSEVPQNLSASRPQDRQFILSSKKLLLSDSGFYLCASGGYTDTQYFGPGTRLTVL.

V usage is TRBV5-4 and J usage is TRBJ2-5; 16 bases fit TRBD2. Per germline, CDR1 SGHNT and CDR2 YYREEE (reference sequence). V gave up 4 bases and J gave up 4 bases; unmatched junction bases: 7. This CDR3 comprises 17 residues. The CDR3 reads CASSAGTSGREGETQYF. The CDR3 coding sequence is TGTGCCAGCAGCGCCGGGACTAGCGGGAGGGAAGGAGAGACCCAGTACTTC.

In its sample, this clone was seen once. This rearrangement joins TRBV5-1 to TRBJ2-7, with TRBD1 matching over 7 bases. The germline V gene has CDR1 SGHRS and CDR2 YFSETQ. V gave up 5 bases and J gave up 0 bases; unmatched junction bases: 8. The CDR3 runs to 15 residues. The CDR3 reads CASRVQGGSSYEQYF. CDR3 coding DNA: TGCGCCAGCAGGGTTCAAGGGGGCTCCTCCTACGAGCAGTACTTC.

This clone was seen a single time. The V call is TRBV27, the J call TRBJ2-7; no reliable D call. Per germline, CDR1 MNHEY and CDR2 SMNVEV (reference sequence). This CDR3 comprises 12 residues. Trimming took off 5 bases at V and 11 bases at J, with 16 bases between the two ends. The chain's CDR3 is CASSPTGLGEYF. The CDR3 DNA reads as TGTGCCAGCAGTCCCACCGGGTTGGGTGAGTACTTC.

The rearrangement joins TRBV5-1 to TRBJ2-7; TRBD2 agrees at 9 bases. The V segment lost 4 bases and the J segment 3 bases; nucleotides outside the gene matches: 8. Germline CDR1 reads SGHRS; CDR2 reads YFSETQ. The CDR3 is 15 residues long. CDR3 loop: CASSRNSGSFYEQYF. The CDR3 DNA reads TGCGCCAGCAGCAGAAATAGCGGGAGTTTCTACGAGCAGTACTTC.

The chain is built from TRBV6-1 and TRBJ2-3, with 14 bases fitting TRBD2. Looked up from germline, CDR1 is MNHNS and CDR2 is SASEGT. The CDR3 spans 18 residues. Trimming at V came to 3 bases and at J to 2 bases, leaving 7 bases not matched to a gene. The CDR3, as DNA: TGTGCCAGCAGTGAGGGACTAGCGGGAGTGTCTCCCACAGATACGCAGTATTTT. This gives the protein CASSEGLAGVSPTDTQYF.

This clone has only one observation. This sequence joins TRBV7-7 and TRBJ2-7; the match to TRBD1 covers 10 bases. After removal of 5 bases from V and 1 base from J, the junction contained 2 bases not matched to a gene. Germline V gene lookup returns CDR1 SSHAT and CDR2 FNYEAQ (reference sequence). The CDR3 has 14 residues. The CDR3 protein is CASSKGQGSYEQYF. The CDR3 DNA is TGTGCCAGCAGCAAGGGACAGGGGTCCTACGAGCAGTACTTC.

The CDR3 nucleotides are TGTGCCAGTATAAGAGCGCTGACCTACAATGAGCAGTTCTTC. Translation gives CASIRALTYNEQFF. V is TRBV19 and J is TRBJ2-1; no firm D call. This CDR3 region has 14 residues. V was clipped by 7 bases and J by 2 bases, with 12 bases between them. Looked up from germline, CDR1 is LNHDA and CDR2 is SQIVND (reference sequence).

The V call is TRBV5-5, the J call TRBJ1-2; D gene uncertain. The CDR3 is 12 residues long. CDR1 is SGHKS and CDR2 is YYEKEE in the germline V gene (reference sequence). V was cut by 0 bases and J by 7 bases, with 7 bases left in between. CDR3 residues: CASSLEGGGYTF. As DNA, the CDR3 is TGTGCCAGCAGCTTGGAGGGAGGTGGCTACACCTTC.

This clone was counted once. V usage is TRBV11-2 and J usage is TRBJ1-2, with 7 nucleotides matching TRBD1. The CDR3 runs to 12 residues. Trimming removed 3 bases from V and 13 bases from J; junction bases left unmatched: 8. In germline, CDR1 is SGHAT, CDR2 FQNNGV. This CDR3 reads CASSLIGGGLTF. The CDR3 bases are TGTGCCAGCAGCTTGATAGGAGGGGGCCTCACCTTC.

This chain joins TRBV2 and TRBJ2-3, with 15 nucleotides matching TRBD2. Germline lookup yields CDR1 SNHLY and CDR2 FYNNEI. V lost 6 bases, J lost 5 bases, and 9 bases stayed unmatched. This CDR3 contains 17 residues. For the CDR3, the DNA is TGTGCCAGCAGGCCGGGACTAGCGGGAGGTTGGTTAGATACGCAGTATTTT. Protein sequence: CASRPGLAGGWLDTQYF.

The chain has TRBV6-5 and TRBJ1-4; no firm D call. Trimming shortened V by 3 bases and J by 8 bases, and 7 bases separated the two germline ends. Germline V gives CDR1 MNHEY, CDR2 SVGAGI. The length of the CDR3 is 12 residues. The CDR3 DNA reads TGTGCCAGCAGTTATTCCAGGGAAAAACTGTTTTTT. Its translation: CASSYSREKLFF.

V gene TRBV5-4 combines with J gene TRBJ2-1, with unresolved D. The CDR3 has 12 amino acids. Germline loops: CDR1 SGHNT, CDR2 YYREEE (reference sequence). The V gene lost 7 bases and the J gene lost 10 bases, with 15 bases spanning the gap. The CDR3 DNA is TGTGCCAGCTCTTACTCAACCCGGGAGCAGTTCTTC. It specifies CASSYSTREQFF.

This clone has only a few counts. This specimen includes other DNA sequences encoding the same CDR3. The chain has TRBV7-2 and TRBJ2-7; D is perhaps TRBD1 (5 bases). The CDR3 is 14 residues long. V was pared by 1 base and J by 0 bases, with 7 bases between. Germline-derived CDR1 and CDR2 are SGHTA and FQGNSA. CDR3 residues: CASSLVQGSYEQYF. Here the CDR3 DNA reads TGTGCCAGCAGCTTAGTTCAGGGCTCCTACGAGCAGTACTTC.

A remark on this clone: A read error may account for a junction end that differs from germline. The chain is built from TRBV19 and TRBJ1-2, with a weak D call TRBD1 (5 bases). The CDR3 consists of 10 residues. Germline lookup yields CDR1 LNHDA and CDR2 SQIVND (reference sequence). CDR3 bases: TGCGTACGGCGAGGCAGGGAGGTGACCTTC. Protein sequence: CVRRGREVTF.

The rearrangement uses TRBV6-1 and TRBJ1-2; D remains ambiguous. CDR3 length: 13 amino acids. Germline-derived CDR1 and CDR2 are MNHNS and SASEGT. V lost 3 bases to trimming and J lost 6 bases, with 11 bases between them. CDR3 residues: CASSEGRLDGYTF. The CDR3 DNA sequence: TGTGCCAGCAGTGAGGGGAGACTCGATGGCTACACCTTC.

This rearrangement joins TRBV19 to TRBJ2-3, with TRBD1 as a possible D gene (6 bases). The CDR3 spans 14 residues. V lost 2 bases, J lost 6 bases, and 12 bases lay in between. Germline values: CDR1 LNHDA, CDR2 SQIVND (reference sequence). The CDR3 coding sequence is TGTGCCAGTAGTATAAGCACCCAGGGGGATACGCAGTATTTT. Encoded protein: CASSISTQGDTQYF.

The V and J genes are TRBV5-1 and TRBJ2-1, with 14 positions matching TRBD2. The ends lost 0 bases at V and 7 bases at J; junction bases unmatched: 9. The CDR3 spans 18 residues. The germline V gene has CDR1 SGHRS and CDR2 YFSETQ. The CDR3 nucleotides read TGCGCCAGCAGCTTGGAGGTGACTAGCGGGGGGGCAAGGAATGAGCAGTTCTTC. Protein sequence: CASSLEVTSGGARNEQFF.

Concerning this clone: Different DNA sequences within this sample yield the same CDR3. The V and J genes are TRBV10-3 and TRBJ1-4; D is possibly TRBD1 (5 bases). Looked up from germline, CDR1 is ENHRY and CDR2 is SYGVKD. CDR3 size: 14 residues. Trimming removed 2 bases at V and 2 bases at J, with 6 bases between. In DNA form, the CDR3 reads TGTGCCATCAGTGAGGGGGCTACTAATGAAAAACTGTTTTTT. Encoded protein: CAISEGATNEKLFF.

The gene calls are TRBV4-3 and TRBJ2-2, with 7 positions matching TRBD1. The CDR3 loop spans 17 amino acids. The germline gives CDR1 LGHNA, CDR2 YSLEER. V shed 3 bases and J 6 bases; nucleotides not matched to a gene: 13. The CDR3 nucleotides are TGCGCCAGCAGCCATGGGAGACAGGGTCGTATTCCCGGGGAGCTGTTTTTT. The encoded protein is CASSHGRQGRIPGELFF.

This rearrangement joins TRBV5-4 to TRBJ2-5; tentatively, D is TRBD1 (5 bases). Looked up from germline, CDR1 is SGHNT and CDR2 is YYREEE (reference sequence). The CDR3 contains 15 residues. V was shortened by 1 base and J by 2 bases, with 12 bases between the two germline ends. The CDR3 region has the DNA TGTGCCAGCAGCTTGTGGGGTGCAGGGCAAGAGACCCAGTACTTC. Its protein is CASSLWGAGQETQYF.

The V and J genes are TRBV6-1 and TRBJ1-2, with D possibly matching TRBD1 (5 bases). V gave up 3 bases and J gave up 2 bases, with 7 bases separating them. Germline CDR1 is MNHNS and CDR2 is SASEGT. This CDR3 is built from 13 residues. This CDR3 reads CASSDPGNYGYTF. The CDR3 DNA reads TGTGCCAGCAGTGATCCAGGGAACTATGGCTACACCTTC.